The subject of this entry is one T cell receptor beta chain. The sample comes from a study of CD8+CD57+ T cells in acquired aplastic anemia. V dropped 0 bases and J dropped 0 bases, with 15 bases sitting between them. Germline V gives CDR1 DFQATT, CDR2 SNEGSKA (reference sequence). The length of the CDR3 is 17 residues. Genomic DNA constituted the template upon which TCR beta VDJ and CDR3 profiling was performed. A single record per CDR3 protein comes from TCRdb applying MiXCR to the reads. Among 150,000 or so distinct CDR3 sequences, 55% to 75% were seen once, and the ten largest hold less than 55%. The receptor was isolated from a human donor in good health. Sequencing was carried out using sorted CD4+, CD8+, or CD8+CD57+ T cells (not recorded which) from PBMCs. The V gene is TRBV20-1, the J gene TRBJ2-1; tentative D call: TRBD2 (5 bases). DNA for the CDR3: TGCAGTGCTAGAGATATCAGGCTAGCCCACTCCTACAATGAGCAGTTCTTC. Translated, it gives CSARDIRLAHSYNEQFF.